This T cell receptor (beta chain) derives from a study of T-cell reconstitution after alpha-beta-depleted transplantation in children. Germline CDR1 reads SGHRS; CDR2 reads YFSETQ. This CDR3 has 16 residues. V dropped 4 bases and J dropped 4 bases, with 21 bases sitting between them. Unique molecular identifiers were incorporated when the TCRbeta library was constructed. TCRdb recomputed calls from the PCR reads with MiXCR, one row per CDR3 protein. The top ten clones hold approximately 5% of a sample with approximately 400,000 distinct CDR3 sequences, about a tenth of them seen once. The source is a human donor who donated a stem cell graft to a child with acute myeloid leukemia. The sample consisted of PBMCs from the stem cell graft donor, taken from the stem cell graft. J is TRBJ2-7 and V is TRBV5-1, with D possibly called TRBD1 or TRBD2 (6 bases each). The CDR3 region is CASSPTGDISLYEQYF. CDR3 in DNA: TGCGCCAGCAGCCCCACGGGGGACATCTCTTTGTACGAGCAGTACTTC.